This T cell receptor (beta chain) originates from a study of blood T cells in healthy people across ages. The second PCR ran about 6 to 12 cycles with a sample-barcoded 5' primer and J-beta primers. TCRdb processed the 5' RACE reads anew with MiXCR; each CDR3 protein has one entry. The data show about 1,400,000 distinct CDR3 sequences, almost 60% seen once. Concerning this clonotype: Its cognate antigen is unknown.

Study-level results: TCR beta diversity tracked closely with naive T cell percentage.

Between the trimmed V and J ends, which lost 0 bases and 2 bases, there was a span of 10 bases. Per the germline V gene, CDR1 is LGHNA and CDR2 is YNFKEQ. This CDR3 is built from 15 residues. The chain links TRBV4-2 to TRBJ1-2; TRBD1 might be the D (5 bases). The TCR sequence derives from a young man in good health. Specimen: blood. The CDR3 DNA sequence: TGTGCCAGCAGCCAAGAAAGGGGTCGGAACTATGGCTACACCTTC. This gives the protein CASSQERGRNYGYTF.